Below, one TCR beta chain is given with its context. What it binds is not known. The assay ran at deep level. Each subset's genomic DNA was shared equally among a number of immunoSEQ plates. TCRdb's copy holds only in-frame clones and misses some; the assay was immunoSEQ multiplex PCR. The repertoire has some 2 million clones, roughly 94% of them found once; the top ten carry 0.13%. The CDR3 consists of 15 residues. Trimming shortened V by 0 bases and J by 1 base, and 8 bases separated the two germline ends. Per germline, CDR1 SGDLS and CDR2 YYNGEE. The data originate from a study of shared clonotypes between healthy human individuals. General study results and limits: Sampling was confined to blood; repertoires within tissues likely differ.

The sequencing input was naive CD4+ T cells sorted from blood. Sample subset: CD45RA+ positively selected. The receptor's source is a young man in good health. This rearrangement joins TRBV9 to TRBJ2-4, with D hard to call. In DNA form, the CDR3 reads TGTGCCAGCAGCGTAGCCGTGGGGGCCAAAAACATTCAGTACTTC. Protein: CASSVAVGAKNIQYF.